This entry lists 12 T cell receptor beta chains sequenced from one sample in a study of blood T cell repertoires in COVID-19. TCRdb's table, derived via immunoSEQ multiplex PCR, lists solely in-frame clones and lacks some. The sample has fewer than 30,000 clones, about nine tenths seen once. The sequenced material came from peripheral blood. Receptors originate from a man aged 45 to 65 with active COVID-19.

The CDR3 DNA reads as TGTGCCAGCAGCTTACCCAGGGCAGAGACCCAGTACTTC. This codes for CASSLPRAETQYF. The chain uses TRBV5-4 and TRBJ2-5; perhaps TRBD1 as D (5 bases). Trimming stripped 2 bases from V and 4 bases from J, with 9 bases between. Germline CDR1 and CDR2: SGHNT and YYREEE (reference sequence). There are 13 residues in the CDR3. Full variable domain (missing parts from reference TRBV5-4 and TRBJ2-5): ETGVTQSPTHLIKTRGQQVTLRCSSQSGHNTVSWYQQALGQGPQFIFQYYREEENGRGNFPPRFSGLQFPNYSSELNVNALELDDSALYLCASSLPRAETQYFGPGTRLLVL.

V is TRBV7-8 and J is TRBJ1-6, with 7 bases identical to TRBD1. V lost 6 bases and J lost 8; bases outside the gene matches: 7. Germline assignment: CDR1 SGHVS and CDR2 FQNEAQ. This CDR3 has 14 residues. CDR3 loop: CASSPGTVDSPLHF. Written as DNA, the CDR3 is TGTGCCAGCAGTCCCGGGACAGTTGATTCACCCCTCCACTTT.

The chain combines TRBV24-1 with TRBJ2-3; 10 nucleotides match TRBD1. Trimming removed 1 base from V and 1 base from J; junction bases left unmatched: 4. Germline CDR1 and CDR2: KGHDR and SFDVKD. The CDR3 has 17 residues. The DNA for the CDR3 is TGTGCCACCAGTGATTTCCGGACAGGGGGAGGCACAGATACGCAGTATTTT. Its translation: CATSDFRTGGGTDTQYF.

The chain carries TRBV5-6 and TRBJ2-3; 7 bases align to TRBD2. Per germline, CDR1 SGHDT and CDR2 YYEEEE. The CDR3 extends over 15 amino acids. The V and J ends lost 2 bases and 0 bases, in that order; junction bases with no gene match: 3. Here the CDR3 DNA reads TGTGCCAGCAGCTTCCCTAGCGGTAGCACAGATACGCAGTATTTT. It codes for CASSFPSGSTDTQYF.

The rearrangement joins TRBV7-9 to TRBJ1-4, with a tentative D call TRBD1 (5 bases). The CDR3 is 17 amino acids. Trimming left V 4 bases short and J 0 bases short, with 15 bases between. The V gene's germline CDR1 is SEHNR and CDR2 FQNEAQ (reference sequence). The CDR3 is CASSSTQGSATNEKLFF. CDR3 DNA sequence: TGTGCCAGCAGCTCCACTCAGGGATCTGCAACTAATGAAAAACTGTTTTTT. Full variable domain (outside the CDR3, taken from reference TRBV7-9 and TRBJ1-4): DTGVSQNPRHKITKRGQNVTFRCDPISEHNRLYWYRQTLGQGPEFLTYFQNEAQLEKSRLLSDRFSAERPKGSFSTLEIQRTEQGDSAMYLCASSSTQGSATNEKLFFGSGTQLSVL.

This clone was counted a few times. The V and J genes are TRBV5-1 and TRBJ2-3, with D tentatively TRBD1 (5 bases). Germline CDR1 and CDR2: SGHRS and YFSETQ. This CDR3 region has 15 residues. V was trimmed by 0 bases and J by 0 bases, leaving 8 bases between them. The CDR3 sequence: CASSLGQMSTDTQYF. In nucleotides, the CDR3 is TGCGCCAGCAGCTTGGGACAGATGAGCACAGATACGCAGTATTTT.

The chain recombines TRBV2 with TRBJ2-3, with 9 bases identical to TRBD2. V was clipped by 2 bases and J by 2 bases; unmatched bases: 5. Germline CDR1 SNHLY, CDR2 FYNNEI. This CDR3 has 16 amino acids. This CDR3 reads CASSENPSGDTDTQYF. CDR3 in DNA: TGTGCCAGCAGTGAAAACCCTAGCGGGGACACAGATACGCAGTATTTT.

This clone showed up just once. V usage is TRBV13 and J usage is TRBJ2-1; possibly TRBD1 for D (6 bases). The V end was cut by 2 bases, the J end by 5 bases, with 16 bases between. Germline loops: CDR1 PRHDT, CDR2 FYEKMQ (reference sequence). The CDR3 is 16 residues long. The CDR3 spells CASSLLGGRLNNEQFF. In nucleotides, the CDR3 is TGTGCCAGCAGCTTATTAGGGGGACGCCTAAACAATGAGCAGTTCTTC.

J is TRBJ2-3 and V is TRBV7-8; 7 bases are a match to TRBD1. Per germline, CDR1 SGHVS and CDR2 FQNEAQ. The CDR3 is 15 amino acids. V trimming: 1 base; J trimming: 3 bases; junction bases outside the gene matches: 4. CDR3 DNA sequence: TGTGCCAGCAGCTTAGAGGGGGCGCTGACAGATACGCAGTATTTT. This encodes CASSLEGALTDTQYF.

In its sample, this clone was seen once. This chain joins TRBV2 and TRBJ2-1; TRBD1 agrees at 8 bases. V was pared by 5 bases and J by 10 bases, with 13 bases of the junction left unmatched. CDR1 and CDR2 from the germline V gene are SNHLY and FYNNEI. The length of the CDR3 is 15 residues. As DNA, the CDR3 is TGTGCCAGCAGTTCACAGGGGGGCGTAATAAGCGAGCAGTTCTTC. It is translated as CASSSQGGVISEQFF.

The chain is built from TRBV11-2 and TRBJ1-2, with no clear D. In germline, CDR1 is SGHAT, CDR2 FQNNGV. CDR3 length: 14 residues. V dropped 0 bases and J dropped 8 bases, with 13 bases sitting between them. The CDR3 DNA reads TGTGCCAGCAGCTTAGAAGACGGACTTACAGGCTACACCTTC. Translation: CASSLEDGLTGYTF. Filled out from reference TRBV11-2 and TRBJ1-2, the complete variable domain reads EAGVAQSPRYKIIEKRQSVAFWCNPISGHATLYWYQQILGQGPKLLIQFQNNGVVDDSQLPKDRFSAERLKGVDSTLKIQPAKLEDSAVYLCASSLEDGLTGYTFGSGTRLTVV.

This chain joins TRBV4-3 and TRBJ2-2; 10 positions agree with TRBD2. Germline V gene data show CDR1 as LGHNA and CDR2 as YSLEER. The CDR3 consists of 15 residues. With 6 bases clipped from V and 1 base from J, the junction kept 2 bases outside the gene matches. The CDR3, as DNA: TGCGCCAGCAGAGGACTAGCGGAGAACACCGGGGAGCTGTTTTTT. Translated: CASRGLAENTGELFF.